A single sample is the source of the 29 T cell receptor beta chains below, sequenced in a study of CDR3 diversity in severe acne. TCRdb recomputed calls from the PCR reads with MiXCR, one row per CDR3 protein. The table shows fewer than 90,000 distinct CDR3 sequences, with around 54% occurring only once. Sequencing input: blood. The receptors originated from a male donor with severe acne vulgaris.

The genes are TRBV20-1 and TRBJ2-3; TRBD2 is a possible D gene (6 bases). The V gene's germline CDR1 is DFQATT and CDR2 SNEGSKA (reference sequence). V lost 1 base and J lost 11, with 19 bases in between. This CDR3 comprises 14 residues. In DNA, the CDR3 is TGCAGTGCTAGAGTAGCGGACACCTACAATGAGCAGTATTTT. This codes for CSARVADTYNEQYF.

This clonotype was seen only once. The chain couples TRBV29-1 to TRBJ2-6, with TRBD1 matching over 11 bases. Germline V gives CDR1 SQVTM, CDR2 ANQGSEA. V dropped 1 base and J dropped 4; count of bases not matched to a gene: 3. CDR3 length equals 16 residues. The CDR3 bases are TGCAGCGTTGAAGTGGGACAGGGGGACGGGGCCAACGTCCTGACTTTC. Translating gives CSVEVGQGDGANVLTF.

In this sample, this clonotype turned up a few times. The chain has TRBV9 and TRBJ2-1; 8 bases are shared with TRBD2. CDR1 is SGDLS and CDR2 is YYNGEE in the germline V gene. V shed 2 bases and J 2 bases; nucleotides not matched to a gene: 6. The CDR3 runs to 16 residues. The CDR3 nucleotides read TGTGCCAGCAGCGTCGGGGGGGGGGGGACCTACAATGAGCAGTTCTTC. Translation gives CASSVGGGGTYNEQFF. The complete variable domain, with remaining parts taken from reference TRBV9 and TRBJ2-1, reads DSGVTQTPKHLITATGQRVTLRCSPRSGDLSVYWYQQSLDQGLQFLIQYYNGEERAKGNILERFSAQQFPDLHSELNLSSLELGDSALYFCASSVGGGGTYNEQFFGPGTRLTVL.

This chain joins TRBV11-1 and TRBJ2-7; TRBD1 is a possible D gene (6 bases). The germline V and J ends were trimmed by 8 bases and 0 bases, with 20 bases remaining between them. The CDR3 totals 16 residues. Germline values: CDR1 SGHAT, CDR2 FQDESV (reference sequence). In DNA form, the CDR3 reads TGTGCCAGCTCACCAACCTCAGGACAGTTCTCCTACGAGCAGTACTTC. Translated, it gives CASSPTSGQFSYEQYF.

The chain links TRBV18 to TRBJ1-5, with unresolved D. Germline values: CDR1 KGHSH, CDR2 LQKENI. Trimming left V 1 base short and J 4 bases short, with 5 bases between. The CDR3 is 13 residues long. CDR3 in amino acids: CASSPQQNQPQHF. The CDR3 coding sequence is TGTGCCAGCTCACCACAGCAGAATCAGCCCCAGCATTTT.

In its sample, this clonotype was seen many times. The chain is built from TRBV12-3 or TRBV12-4 and TRBJ2-7, with 10 bases matching TRBD1. V lost 3 bases, J lost 5 bases, and 4 bases stayed unmatched. The CDR3 sequence is 14 residues long. This CDR3 is CASSFPGQGNEQYF. The CDR3 bases are TGTGCCAGCAGTTTTCCGGGACAGGGGAACGAGCAGTACTTC.

Comments on this clonotype: Likely a read error: the CDR3 ends without its conserved phenylalanine or tryptophan. The V call is TRBV4-2, the J call TRBJ1-2, with D unresolved. The V gene lost 8 bases and the J gene lost 5 bases, with 18 bases spanning the gap. The germline V gene encodes CDR1 LGHNA and CDR2 YNFKEQ. The CDR3 contains 14 residues. CDR3 region: CASSSGTAIYGYTS. Here the CDR3 DNA reads TGTGCCAGCTCCTCTGGAACAGCCATTTATGGCTACACCTCC.

This clonotype was detected a few times. A much larger clone lies one base from this, so it may be a read error. The V and J genes are TRBV5-6 and TRBJ2-7; TRBD2 might be the D (5 bases). The CDR3 consists of 12 residues. Trimming took 0 bases from V and 5 from J, leaving 6 bases between them. Germline-derived CDR1 and CDR2 are SGHDT and YYEEEE. CDR3 region: CASSLDGDEQYF. DNA for the CDR3: TGTGCCAGCAGCTTGGACGGGGACGAGCAGTACTTC.

This clonotype was recorded a few times. Sequence at one end of the junction differs from germline and may be a read error. This chain joins TRBV6-1 and TRBJ2-3; 11 nucleotides agree with TRBD2. CDR3 size: 15 residues. Germline CDR1 reads MNHNS; CDR2 reads SASEGT. CDR3 in amino acids: CASSELAGGTGTQYF. The CDR3 DNA sequence: TGTGCCAGCAGTGAACTAGCGGGGGGCACAGGTACGCAGTATTTT.

The chain carries TRBV25-1 and TRBJ2-3; D gene unclear. V was shortened by 10 bases and J by 8 bases, with 10 bases between the two germline ends. The germline V gene encodes CDR1 MGHDK and CDR2 SYGVNS. The CDR3 sequence is 10 residues long. The CDR3 here is CATGVGTQYF. The CDR3 nucleotides are TGTGCCACCGGCGTTGGTACGCAGTATTTT.

The rearrangement links TRBV11-1 to TRBJ2-7; D is perhaps TRBD1 (6 bases). The ends were cut back, 5 bases at V and 5 bases at J, with 13 bases in the middle. CDR3 size: 13 residues. CDR1 is SGHAT, CDR2 FQDESV, per germline (reference sequence). The CDR3 here is CASSSGQLNEQYF. CDR3 bases: TGTGCCAGCAGCAGCGGACAGTTGAACGAGCAGTACTTC.

The chain joins TRBV19 to TRBJ1-3; D is perhaps TRBD1 (6 bases). Trimming shortened V by 5 bases and J by 4 bases, and 12 bases separated the two germline ends. This CDR3 contains 14 residues. Per germline, CDR1 LNHDA and CDR2 SQIVND (reference sequence). The CDR3 coding sequence is TGTGCCAGTAGTCTTGGACAGAAGGGAAACACCATATATTTT. Translation gives CASSLGQKGNTIYF.

This clonotype was found a few times. The rearrangement uses TRBV7-6 and TRBJ2-2; D remains ambiguous. Per germline, CDR1 SGHVS and CDR2 FNYEAQ. There are 13 residues in the CDR3. Trimming took 2 bases from V and 5 from J, leaving 6 bases between them. CDR3 amino acids: CASSLLETGELFF. CDR3 nucleotides: TGTGCCAGCAGCTTATTAGAGACCGGGGAGCTGTTTTTT.

The chain combines TRBV2 with TRBJ2-5, with 9 bases matching TRBD1. V trimming: 4 bases; J trimming: 5 bases; junction bases outside the gene matches: 11. This CDR3 contains 16 residues. Germline CDR1 is SNHLY and CDR2 is FYNNEI. CDR3 DNA sequence: TGTGCCAGCAGTGGAGCACCGGGACAGGGCACCGAGACCCAGTACTTC. It specifies CASSGAPGQGTETQYF.

In the case of this clonotype: One end of the junction varies from germline; a read error may be responsible. This chain connects TRBV24-1 to TRBJ2-2, with D perhaps TRBD1 (7 bases). The CDR3 totals 12 residues. CDR1 is KGHDR, CDR2 SFDVKD, per germline. CDR3 sequence reads: CAPGGNTGELFF. DNA of the CDR3: TGTGCCCCAGGGGGGAACACCGGGGAGTTGTTTTTT.

This chain links TRBV28 with TRBJ2-2; D may be TRBD1 (5 bases). Germline values: CDR1 MDHEN, CDR2 SYDVKM. V lost 4 bases, J lost 6 bases, and 12 bases lay in between. This CDR3 spans 14 amino acids. For the CDR3, the DNA is TGTGCCAGCAGTTGGACAAACACGGCCGGGGAGCTGTTTTTT. The encoded protein is CASSWTNTAGELFF.

Remarks on this clonotype: One end of the junction fails to match germline, which may point to a read error. The chain joins TRBV10-2 to TRBJ2-7; D gene uncertain. The CDR3 runs 12 residues. Germline CDR1 reads WSHSY; CDR2 reads SAAADI. The CDR3 is CASSEFSGWPSF. CDR3 nucleotides: TGCGCCAGCAGTGAGTTTTCCGGGTGGCCGAGCTTC.

The table lists this clonotype with many counts. The J gene is TRBJ2-7, the V gene TRBV11-2; possibly TRBD1 for D (6 bases). With 6 bases removed from V and 0 bases from J, the gap between germline ends came to 15 bases. The germline V gene encodes CDR1 SGHAT and CDR2 FQNNGV. This CDR3 spans 15 amino acids. CDR3 residues: CASRKPGHSSYEQYF. CDR3 DNA: TGTGCCAGCAGGAAACCGGGACATAGCTCCTACGAGCAGTACTTC.

The chain recombines TRBV19 with TRBJ1-2; the match to TRBD1 covers 9 bases. Germline CDR1 is LNHDA and CDR2 is SQIVND (reference sequence). The trim removed 5 bases at V and 3 bases at J, leaving 10 bases unmatched. CDR3 length equals 16 residues. CDR3 sequence: CASSELTGTGYYGYTF. The DNA of the CDR3 is TGTGCCAGTAGTGAGCTCACCGGGACAGGGTACTATGGCTACACCTTC.

The chain links TRBV9 to TRBJ1-5; D uncertain. The V gene lost 1 base and the J gene lost 0 bases, with 11 bases spanning the gap. There are 16 residues in the CDR3. Germline values: CDR1 SGDLS, CDR2 YYNGEE. CDR3 loop: CASSVWAGYSNQPQHF. The CDR3 DNA reads TGTGCCAGCAGCGTATGGGCGGGGTATAGCAATCAGCCCCAGCATTTT.

This clonotype was counted at least ten times. This sequence joins TRBV19 and TRBJ1-2, with D tentatively TRBD1 (6 bases). In germline, CDR1 is LNHDA, CDR2 SQIVND (reference sequence). CDR3 size: 13 residues. With 9 bases removed from V and 5 bases from J, the gap between germline ends came to 16 bases. The CDR3 loop reads CASEGGSRYGYTF. Here the CDR3 DNA reads TGTGCCAGCGAGGGGGGTAGTAGGTATGGCTACACCTTC. The full variable domain, completed using reference TRBV19 and TRBJ1-2, is DGGITQSPKYLFRKEGQNVTLSCEQNLNHDAMYWYRQDPGQGLRLIYYSQIVNDFQKGDIAEGYSVSREKKESFPLTVTSAQKNPTAFYLCASEGGSRYGYTFGSGTRLTVV.

The chain combines TRBV6-5 with TRBJ2-6; D is unresolved. This CDR3 has 8 residues. Germline values: CDR1 MNHEY, CDR2 SVGAGI. V lost 2 bases and J lost 18, with 2 bases in between. The CDR3 sequence is CASSYQTF. CDR3 sequence (DNA): TGTGCCAGCAGTTACCAGACTTTC.

This chain uses TRBV6-5 with TRBJ1-1, with D possibly being TRBD1 (5 bases). There are 14 residues in the CDR3. Looked up from germline, CDR1 is MNHEY and CDR2 is SVGAGI. V was clipped by 6 bases and J by 1 base, with 12 bases between them. CDR3 bases: TGTGCCAGCAGCCCCTTTGGACAGAACACTGAAGCTTTCTTT. It translates to CASSPFGQNTEAFF.

Worth noting for this clonotype: A much larger clone differs from this one at a single base, so this may be a read error. The rearrangement joins TRBV6-6 to TRBJ2-1; a weak D match, TRBD1 (6 bases). Per the germline V gene, CDR1 is MNHNY and CDR2 is SVGAGI (reference sequence). The CDR3 is 12 amino acids. Trimming took off 8 bases at V and 12 bases at J, with 17 bases between the two ends. CDR3 sequence reads: CASGDGTPVQFF. For the CDR3, the DNA is TGTGCCAGCGGCGATGGGACACCGGTGCAGTTCTTC.

This clonotype is labeled medium-sized. The J gene is TRBJ2-5, the V gene TRBV7-7; 12 nucleotides match TRBD2. With 5 bases clipped from V and 4 bases from J, the junction kept 8 bases outside the gene matches. There are 16 residues in the CDR3. In germline, CDR1 is SSHAT, CDR2 FNYEAQ (reference sequence). CDR3 nucleotides: TGTGCCAGCAGCCTTACTAGCGGGAGGAGGCCAGAGACCCAGTACTTC. This encodes CASSLTSGRRPETQYF.

Comment on this clonotype: Because the CDR3's place on the DNA is in doubt, the DNA is left out and the CDR3 is given as listed by TCRdb. This chain connects TRBV12-3 or TRBV12-4 to TRBJ1-3. The CDR3 contains 23 residues when both ends are counted. The CDR3 sequence is CASIPEGLAGSYEQYFGPGTIYF.

The J gene is TRBJ1-1, the V gene TRBV10-3; 9 bases fit TRBD1. Germline V gene sequence: CDR1 ENHRY, CDR2 SYGVKD. The CDR3 spans 14 residues. Trimming removed 7 bases from V and 1 base from J; junction bases left unmatched: 4. The CDR3 nucleotides are TGTGCCATCACCCGGGACAGGGAGAACACTGAAGCTTTCTTT. It codes for CAITRDRENTEAFF.

This chain links TRBV5-6 with TRBJ2-3; D not resolved. Per germline, CDR1 SGHDT and CDR2 YYEEEE. Deletions cut 0 bases from V and 1 base from J, with 12 bases between. The length of the CDR3 is 16 residues. Here the CDR3 reads CASSLGMVLGTDTQYF. Here the CDR3 DNA reads TGTGCCAGCAGCTTGGGGATGGTATTGGGCACAGATACGCAGTATTTT.

The V gene is TRBV24-1, the J gene TRBJ1-1; D not resolved. The CDR3 spans 12 residues. CDR1 and CDR2 from the germline V gene are KGHDR and SFDVKD. V shed 4 bases and J shed 7 bases, with 9 bases lying between them. The CDR3 DNA reads as TGTGCCACCAGTGAGACCGGATTTGAAGCTTTCTTT. Translation gives CATSETGFEAFF.